This paragraph covers one T cell receptor (beta chain) sequence. Its cognate antigen is unknown. This sample was taken from a study of post-analysis software for immune sequencing data. Study background: Patients had relapsing-remitting, secondary progressive or progressive-relapsing multiple sclerosis; some lacked subtype. General study points: In patients, TRBV5-6, TRBV5-1 and TRBV20-1 belonged to five TRBV segments found more frequently than in controls. Significantly lower normalized Chao1 diversity was found in patients with multiple sclerosis relative to controls.

cDNA libraries for TCR beta contained unique molecular identifiers. T cells numbering roughly 0.9 to 10 million yielded cDNA molecules that totaled roughly 500,000. One entry per CDR3 protein, called by TCRdb with MiXCR from the PCR reads. Here the sample spans roughly 600,000 distinct CDR3 sequences, around 44% being singletons. J lost 1 base, V lost 0 bases, and 5 bases had no gene match. The CDR3 contains 16 residues. The V gene's germline CDR1 is LGHNA and CDR2 YNFKEQ. J is TRBJ2-5 and V is TRBV4-2; 7 bases are shared with TRBD2. The sample comprised blood. The receptor was derived from a girl aged 10-17 years with multiple sclerosis. CDR3 nucleotides: TGTGCCAGCAGCCAAGATCGGTCTAGCGGCCAAGAGACCCAGTACTTC. Translation gives CASSQDRSSGQETQYF.